This record looks at one TCR beta chain sequence and its context. Its antigen specificity is not known. No much larger clonotype is one base removed from it; base qualities were not supplied. The library came from the immunoSEQ multiplex PCR assay. For the multiplex PCR, a mixture combining 60 forward primers for TCR Vbeta segments and 13 reverse primers for TCR Jbeta segments was used. A multiplex PCR assay on genomic DNA amplified the CDR3 region of rearranged TCR beta genes. Amplified TCR beta libraries were sequenced as 87-base-pair reads on the Illumina HiSeq System. In the paper's pipeline: A later analysis tallied tens of millions of unique TCR beta chains across the 700 or so repertoires, and approximately 11 million of those chains were shared by two or more donors. Raw reads were error-corrected and collapsed into unique sequences by a nearest-neighbor algorithm in which closely related sequences were merged to remove PCR and sequencing errors. V, D and J gene segments were assigned by aligning CDR3 sequences to IMGT reference sequences. For a sequence to be retained, a match of at least six nucleotides was required to both a V gene segment and a J gene segment. A rearrangement counted as productive if the CDR3 had no stop codons and remained in frame with V and J, and every other rearrangement counted as non-productive. Following IMGT convention, CDR3 was defined as the stretch from the second conserved V-encoded cysteine to the conserved J-encoded phenylalanine. Sequences without an unambiguous match to a single V gene segment were excluded from the earlier analysis of 450 to 650 of the donors. An earlier analysis of 450 to 650 of the donors called V segments functional above 56.7% productive rearrangements and segregating when the between-donor standard deviation exceeded 5%. A statistical classification framework was built to diagnose cytomegalovirus status from the catalog of TCR beta chain sequences. In a later analysis, V and J genes were assigned by comparing TCR nucleotide sequences against IMGT/GENE-DB human TR gene sequences. Using the TCRdist pipeline, a later analysis assigned CDR3 sequences along with most-parsimonious VDJ recombination scenarios. In a later analysis, each TCR beta chain was defined by its CDR3 amino acid sequence together with its V-gene family, and reads lacking a unique V-gene family were excluded. To address suspected cross-contamination and a sequencing artifact, a later analysis removed 550 to 750 highly shared, low-generation-probability nucleotide sequences. For each public chain, a later analysis derived a clonal expansion index from normalized ranks of inferred template counts within each repertoire. A later analysis computed generation probabilities with a VDJ recombination model fitted to out-of-frame rearrangements, and checked the results against IGoR. In a later analysis, hypergeometric tests were used to score TCR-TCR, TCR-HLA and TCR-CMV co-occurrence, with a repertoire-size bias correction applied to TCR pairs. In a later analysis, false discovery rates were estimated by permuting HLA or CMV assignments 20 times. In a later analysis, co-occurring TCRs were grouped using DBSCAN, and TCRdist sequence similarity was added for clustering within HLA-allele-positive subsets. Repertoires with fewer than 30,000 or more than 120,000 public chains were left out of co-occurrence clustering, as were a handful of repertoires with anomalous nucleotide sharing. Imported from immuneACCESS, the table was reduced by TCRdb to in-frame sequences with V and J called. These copies leave out some clones; in studies compared against another copy, an unresolved V gene accounts for under half, and the cause of the remainder is not known. The V and J calls and clone size come from that table; D and trimming were worked out from the DNA. This sample has roughly 120,000 clones in its table, and 55% to 75% of those were observed once. The ten largest clones capture 1.6% of the sample.

The data derive from a study of cytomegalovirus exposure and HLA in healthy donors (dated by TCRdb to about 2017). Looking at the study overall: An earlier analysis of some 600 of the donors reported approximately 300 Gb of sequence data and 117 million unique TCR beta sequences obtained from about 179 million T cells. Typing coverage varied by locus: about 620-630 donors for A, B, C, DRB1 and DQB1; roughly 510 for DQA1; around 570 for DPA1; roughly 450 for DPB1. Using immunosequencing, the study profiled T cell repertoires from 500 to 800 subjects and related those repertoires to cytomegalovirus serostatus. Because of strong linkage in the cohort, roughly five DR-DQ haplotypes were treated as single units for association and clustering. The genetic ancestry cluster associated with self-reported Caucasian donors included 80% to 90% of the 300 to 400 genotyped donors. All discovery cohort repertoires had been generated using a single sequencing platform. A later genetic analysis used genome-wide SNP genotypes for about 60% of the roughly 700 donors, treating that subset as a discovery cohort. An earlier analysis of around 580 of the donors used high-throughput TCR beta sequencing to judge whether each TCR beta V gene segment behaved as functional or pseudogenic. Donor age, sex, ethnicity and CMV serostatus were compiled together with the repertoire data. A separate validation cohort of roughly 130 different subjects was used in addition to the 666-subject first cohort. The later analysis used no new phenotypic data to find candidate immune exposures, relying instead on TCR beta sequences and their occurrence across donors. To predict cytomegalovirus infection status, the study brought together high-throughput TCR immunosequencing, statistical association of individual TCRs with disease status, and machine learning. The study aimed to test whether cataloging public T cell receptors could reveal signatures of past pathogen exposure. Both class I and class II loci were covered by HLA typing, at four-digit resolution. A later analysis re-examined previously published TCR beta repertoires from 610 or so donors and added high-resolution HLA genotyping to investigate patterns of TCR occurrence. Across approximately 400 genotyped donors of the cohort, an average of about 240,000 unique TCR beta nucleotide sequences per donor were sequenced, and 15% to 20% of those sequences were non-productive. An early release that covered approximately 600 HLA-typed donors contained around 300 gigabases of sequencing data and 65 million to 100 million unique TCR sequences. Broader findings and caveats from the paper: In this cohort, only TCR beta chains were sequenced, and detectable features were limited by the absence of alpha or paired-chain data. Compared with the 666-donor mean, donors in an Asian-associated ancestry cluster had fewer N-insertions in productive TCRs, according to a later genetic analysis. A total of fewer than 200 TCR beta chains were listed by the study as associated with cytomegalovirus. An earlier analysis of around 540 of the donors showed that most TCR beta V segments appeared in productive rearrangements either about 87% or about 30% of the time, which broadly matched IMGT annotations. Around 16 rarely observed V segments, including chromosome 9 orphons, were excluded from the earlier analysis of approximately 500 of the donors because counts were too low. Strong co-occurrence of HLA alleles, especially DR and DQ, made assigning TCR associations to individual alleles difficult. In a later analysis, HLA-associated TCR beta chains were found to be more clonally expanded and to have lower generation probabilities than equally common non-associated chains. Most CMV-associated TCR beta chains appeared to be HLA-restricted in a later analysis, and the HLA associations seemed to be driven largely by CMV exposure. Some IMGT-functional V segments, including TRBV6-2 and TRBV6-3, could not be distinguished by the 87-base-pair reads and were therefore excluded. In a later analysis, TCR association rates were found to vary across HLA loci, with the most associated TCRs seen for DRB1 alleles and the fewest for HLA-C alleles. A later genetic analysis associated a missense DCLRE1C variant with V-gene and J-gene trimming of TCR beta chains, and an independent cohort replicated the association. In a later analysis, 16,951 TCR beta sequences were associated with specific HLA alleles at a false discovery rate of 0.05. The classifier was reported to diagnose cytomegalovirus status with high specificity and sensitivity in both the original and validation cohorts. Several of the top co-occurrence clusters appeared to be linked to parvovirus B19, influenza, CMV and Epstein-Barr virus, according to a later analysis. Presence/absence analyses assumed roughly uniform sequencing depth across donors, an assumption that may not hold. Most TCR sequences were seen in very few donors, while some public TCRs were found in many individuals. For the cohort, immune exposure information was limited to CMV serostatus. A cluster of highly shared sequence variants was judged likely to be a technical artifact of the sequencing pipeline. Linkage disequilibrium might explain the correlated functional status among segregating V segments, but an unknown experimental factor could not be excluded. In vitro tests confirmed that a few of the cytomegalovirus-associated TCR beta chains recognize cytomegalovirus antigens. A further reported finding was that TCR beta sequences accurately predicted the HLA-A and HLA-B alleles for most subjects in the first cohort. The authors suggested that the approach could potentially be extended to other disease states and immunological phenotypes. Because HLA typing was unavailable for some donors at each locus, only the typed subset was used in association tests.

From the cysteine up to the phenylalanine, the CDR3 has a length of 14 residues. Just the 42-base CDR3 DNA is kept, in frame starting at base 1. The germline V gene provides CDR1 SGHRS and CDR2 YFSETQ. The germline ends are 15 bases apart after V is trimmed by 1 base and J by 8 bases. The cohort comprised under 700 healthy bone marrow donors. At the time of sampling, all cohort members were nominally healthy, though unrecorded immune exposures were likely present. The donor was CMV seropositive and was included in the group of approximately 300 seropositive cohort members. Each donor provided a peripheral blood sample, and peripheral blood mononuclear cells were used for TCR beta sequencing. Genomic DNA extraction from the blood cell samples was performed with the Qiagen DNeasy Blood Extraction Kit.

The chain is assembled from TRBV5-1 and TRBJ1-2; the D gene is perhaps TRBD1, from 5 matching bases. Sequencing was carried out using PBMCs. This clonotype was sampled from a man aged 25 to 45 in good health and CMV-seropositive. The CDR3 reads CASSLNGGLGGYTF. The sequenced DNA: TGCGCCAGCAGCTTGAATGGGGGACTGGGCGGCTACACCTTC.